The present T cell receptor beta chain was sequenced within a study of blood T cells in healthy people across ages. Regarding this clonotype: What it recognizes is unknown.

Study observations and caveats: Donor CMV status, an unknown factor, possibly confounded changes in expanded clonotypes.

Researchers isolated at least 7 million PBMCs per sample. Per individual sample, total RNA of at least 5 micrograms was extracted. The germline gives CDR1 MGHRA, CDR2 YSYEKL. The CDR3 runs 15 residues. Trimming took off 4 bases at V and 3 bases at J, with 13 bases between the two ends. For the second PCR, which ran for about 6 to 12 cycles, a sample-barcoded 5' primer and a J-beta primer mix were used. A template-switch adaptor that had 12 random nucleotides put a tag on each cDNA molecule. TCRdb re-called the 5' RACE reads with MiXCR, one entry per CDR3 protein. There are under 750,000 distinct CDR3 sequences in the sample; 40% to 50% occur only once, and 20% to 25% lies in the top ten.

The TCR was taken from a man at least 80 years old in good health. V gene TRBV4-1 combines with J gene TRBJ2-1; D is unresolved. The sequenced sample consisted of blood. The DNA for the CDR3 is TGCGCCAGCAGCCTTGCCCCCGACCGCTACAATGAGCAGTTCTTC. Protein product: CASSLAPDRYNEQFF.